These 28 T cell receptor beta chains share one sample of origin, sequenced in a study of cytomegalovirus exposure and HLA in healthy donors. Both 60 Vbeta primers and 13 Jbeta primers went into the PCR. The protocol was immunoSEQ multiplex PCR, while the TCRdb copy is restricted to in-frame clones and leaves out a portion. The sample has some 90,000 clones, approximately 80% seen once; the top ten hold less than 4%. Source material: PBMCs. The receptors stem from a man between 35 and 55 years old in good health and CMV-seronegative.

A single count supports this clone. The V call is TRBV5-1, the J call TRBJ2-7; the match to TRBD2 covers 7 bases. The trim removed 0 bases at V and 2 bases at J, leaving 5 bases unmatched. This CDR3 has 15 amino acids. CDR1 SGHRS and CDR2 YFSETQ come from the germline V gene. CDR3 sequence: CASSLVTGGTYEQYF. CDR3 nucleotides: TGCGCCAGCAGCTTGGTCACGGGGGGAACCTACGAGCAGTACTTC.

The chain has TRBV7-3 and TRBJ2-3; 13 bases agree with TRBD2. Trimming took 4 bases from V and 9 from J; bases not matched to a gene: 10. The CDR3 covers 16 residues. Germline V CDR1 and CDR2: SGHTA, FQGTGA. CDR3 coding DNA: TGTGCCAGCAGCTCTACCCGACTAGCGGGGGGTGGGACGCAGTATTTT. Translation gives CASSSTRLAGGGTQYF.

The rearrangement joins TRBV30 to TRBJ1-4; D is ambiguous. This CDR3 contains 12 residues. Trimming took off 0 bases at V and 8 bases at J, with 7 bases between the two ends. Germline CDR1 is GTSNPN and CDR2 is SVGIG (reference sequence). This CDR3 is CAWSVELEKLFF. CDR3 in DNA: TGTGCCTGGAGTGTAGAACTGGAAAAACTGTTTTTT.

This chain connects TRBV28 to TRBJ1-2; 7 positions match TRBD1. Trimming at V came to 11 bases and at J to 4 bases, leaving 13 bases not matched to a gene. The CDR3 loop spans 14 amino acids. Germline CDR1 is MDHEN and CDR2 is SYDVKM. CDR3 loop: CAAGLGQDTYGYTF. DNA for the CDR3: TGTGCCGCGGGCCTAGGACAGGACACCTATGGCTACACCTTC.

J is TRBJ2-1 and V is TRBV6-1; 11 positions match TRBD2. CDR1 and CDR2 (germline): MNHNS, SASEGT. The CDR3 is 15 amino acids. The ends lost 2 bases at V and 12 bases at J; junction bases unmatched: 9. CDR3 loop: CASSEIVAGGKRQFF. In DNA form, the CDR3 reads TGTGCCAGCAGTGAAATAGTAGCGGGGGGGAAGCGGCAGTTCTTC.

The chain couples TRBV19 to TRBJ2-1, with 10 bases fitting TRBD1. The J segment lost 8 bases and the V segment lost 5 bases, leaving 9 bases of the junction unmatched. The CDR3 totals 15 residues. Per the germline V gene, CDR1 is LNHDA and CDR2 is SQIVND (reference sequence). For the CDR3, the DNA is TGTGCCAGTAGTTGGGGGACAGGGGAGTCGGATGAGCAGTTCTTC. Translated, it gives CASSWGTGESDEQFF.

The chain carries TRBV9 and TRBJ2-7; D call uncertain. This CDR3 region has 12 residues. Between the trimmed V and J ends, which lost 0 bases and 4 bases, there was a span of 5 bases. Germline V gene lookup returns CDR1 SGDLS and CDR2 YYNGEE. Here the CDR3 DNA reads TGTGCCAGCAGCGTAGCGGAGTACGAGCAGTACTTC. Its translation: CASSVAEYEQYF.

The rearrangement uses TRBV5-4 and TRBJ2-6; 8 bases line up with TRBD2. J gave up 0 bases and V 3 bases, and 8 bases lay outside the gene matches. Germline assignment: CDR1 SGHNT and CDR2 YYREEE (reference sequence). The CDR3 is made up of 18 amino acids. CDR3: CASSSIYGGASGANVLTF. The CDR3 bases are TGTGCCAGCAGCTCTATATACGGGGGGGCCTCTGGGGCCAACGTCCTGACTTTC.

J is TRBJ2-3 and V is TRBV9; D may be TRBD1 (6 bases). V shed 4 bases and J shed 3 bases, with 15 bases lying between them. This CDR3 has 15 amino acids. The germline V gene has CDR1 SGDLS and CDR2 YYNGEE. As DNA, the CDR3 is TGTGCCAGCAGCAGACAGGCCCTCCGGACAGATACGCAGTATTTT. Protein: CASSRQALRTDTQYF. The full variable domain, with the rest looked up from reference TRBV9 and TRBJ2-3, is DSGVTQTPKHLITATGQRVTLRCSPRSGDLSVYWYQQSLDQGLQFLIQYYNGEERAKGNILERFSAQQFPDLHSELNLSSLELGDSALYFCASSRQALRTDTQYFGPGTRLTVL.

J is TRBJ2-1 and V is TRBV5-1, with a weak D call TRBD2 (7 bases). Between the trimmed V and J ends, which lost 3 bases and 10 bases, there was a span of 17 bases. CDR3 length equals 14 residues. From germline, CDR1 is SGHRS and CDR2 YFSETQ. CDR3 bases: TGCGCCAGCAGCTGGGAGGGGGGAATGGGCGAGCAGTTCTTC. It codes for CASSWEGGMGEQFF.

This chain joins TRBV7-9 and TRBJ1-2, with TRBD1 matching 9 bases. The CDR3 sequence is 18 residues long. The germline V gene encodes CDR1 SEHNR and CDR2 FQNEAQ (reference sequence). V shed 1 base and J 8 bases; nucleotides not matched to a gene: 17. The CDR3 region has the DNA TGTGCCAGCAGCTTAGGGAATCGGGACAGGGCTTCTATTCGGGGCTACACCTTC. Translated, it gives CASSLGNRDRASIRGYTF. Looking up the rest from reference TRBV7-9 and TRBJ1-2 gives the full variable domain: DTGVSQNPRHKITKRGQNVTFRCDPISEHNRLYWYRQTLGQGPEFLTYFQNEAQLEKSRLLSDRFSAERPKGSFSTLEIQRTEQGDSAMYLCASSLGNRDRASIRGYTFGSGTRLTVV.

The gene calls are TRBV5-4 and TRBJ1-4, with D perhaps TRBD1 (6 bases). The CDR3 extends over 14 amino acids. Trimming removed 2 bases from V and 8 bases from J, with 13 bases in between. Germline V gene data show CDR1 as SGHNT and CDR2 as YYREEE (reference sequence). The chain's CDR3 is CASSFAGEHEKLFF. CDR3 DNA sequence: TGTGCCAGCAGCTTTGCAGGGGAGCACGAAAAACTGTTTTTT.

The genes are TRBV6-1 and TRBJ2-1, with 10 bases aligning to TRBD1. The CDR3 has 17 amino acids. The germline gives CDR1 MNHNS, CDR2 SASEGT. V was clipped by 3 bases and J by 3 bases; unmatched bases: 8. In DNA form, the CDR3 reads TGTGCCAGCAGTGAGATTCCGGACAGGGGGTTCTACAATGAGCAGTTCTTC. This sequence encodes CASSEIPDRGFYNEQFF.

This clone occurred once. The chain carries TRBV7-9 and TRBJ1-1; D might be TRBD1 (6 bases). There are 12 residues in the CDR3. The germline V and J ends were trimmed by 8 bases and 6 bases, with 13 bases remaining between them. Per the germline V gene, CDR1 is SEHNR and CDR2 is FQNEAQ (reference sequence). The CDR3 reads CASGIGGAEAFF. The CDR3 DNA sequence: TGTGCCAGCGGCATAGGGGGGGCTGAAGCTTTCTTT.

The chain uses TRBV7-9 and TRBJ2-7; 9 bases agree with TRBD2. This CDR3 has 15 amino acids. Germline V CDR1 and CDR2: SEHNR, FQNEAQ (reference sequence). Trimming removed 5 bases from V and 6 bases from J; junction bases left unmatched: 11. The CDR3 loop reads CASSPVHSGGSEQYF. As DNA, the CDR3 is TGTGCCAGCAGCCCTGTCCATAGCGGGGGTAGCGAGCAGTACTTC.

This clone was counted only a few times. The rearrangement links TRBV4-3 to TRBJ2-1; possibly TRBD2 for D (6 bases). CDR1 is LGHNA, CDR2 YSLEER, per germline. Trimming removed 4 bases at V and 5 bases at J, with 12 bases between. The CDR3 totals 14 residues. The DNA of the CDR3 is TGCGCCAGCAGCCCCTATTGGGAGGACAATGAGCAGTTCTTC. This encodes CASSPYWEDNEQFF.

The sample holds a few counts of this clone. The chain couples TRBV29-1 to TRBJ1-5; tentatively, D is TRBD1 (5 bases). The germline V gene has CDR1 SQVTM and CDR2 ANQGSEA. The CDR3 has 13 amino acids. V was shortened by 5 bases and J by 5 bases, with 13 bases between the two germline ends. CDR3 sequence reads: CSVRGSWDQPQHF. CDR3 DNA: TGCAGCGTTCGGGGGTCTTGGGATCAGCCCCAGCATTTT.

This clone appeared a single time. V gene TRBV19 combines with J gene TRBJ1-5; D may be TRBD1 (6 bases). Germline assignment: CDR1 LNHDA and CDR2 SQIVND (reference sequence). V lost 5 bases, J lost 3 bases, and 8 bases lay in between. The CDR3 is 13 residues long. As DNA, the CDR3 is TGTGCCAGTAGTGGACAGAACAATCAGCCCCAGCATTTT. This translates into CASSGQNNQPQHF. The whole variable domain, filled in from reference TRBV19 and TRBJ1-5, reads DGGITQSPKYLFRKEGQNVTLSCEQNLNHDAMYWYRQDPGQGLRLIYYSQIVNDFQKGDIAEGYSVSREKKESFPLTVTSAQKNPTAFYLCASSGQNNQPQHFGDGTRLSIL.

The chain joins TRBV7-2 to TRBJ1-1, with D uncertain. Germline-derived CDR1 and CDR2 are SGHTA and FQGNSA. The ends were cut back, 2 bases at V and 1 base at J, with 8 bases in the middle. This CDR3 contains 14 residues. CDR3 sequence reads: CASSLRFGNTEAFF. For the CDR3, the DNA is TGTGCCAGCAGCTTACGGTTCGGGAACACTGAAGCTTTCTTT.

This sequence joins TRBV30 and TRBJ2-2, with 9 bases lining up with TRBD2. V was clipped by 4 bases and J by 6 bases; unmatched bases: 9. Germline CDR1 reads GTSNPN; CDR2 reads SVGIG (reference sequence). This CDR3 contains 15 residues. CDR3 sequence (DNA): TGTGCCTGGAATCCCGGGACTAGCTTCGCCGGGGAGCTGTTTTTT. The encoded protein is CAWNPGTSFAGELFF.

V usage is TRBV6-4 and J usage is TRBJ1-2; no firm D call. The V end lost 3 bases, the J end lost 3 bases, and 5 bases lay between the germline ends. This CDR3 spans 12 amino acids. From germline, CDR1 is MRHNA and CDR2 SNTAGT. The CDR3 is CASSDGHYGYTF. The DNA for the CDR3 is TGTGCCAGCAGTGATGGCCACTATGGCTACACCTTC.

This clone appeared a single time. V is TRBV7-9 and J is TRBJ1-4, with D uncertain. V was clipped by 5 bases and J by 3 bases, with 16 bases between them. The CDR3 has 16 residues. Germline CDR1 reads SEHNR; CDR2 reads FQNEAQ (reference sequence). The CDR3 region is CASSHIARWANEKLFF. The CDR3 bases are TGTGCCAGCAGCCATATCGCTAGGTGGGCTAATGAAAAACTGTTTTTT.

The chain carries TRBV19 and TRBJ2-7, with 8 bases lining up with TRBD2. The germline gives CDR1 LNHDA, CDR2 SQIVND (reference sequence). The CDR3 is 14 residues long. J was trimmed by 0 bases and V by 6 bases; bases with no gene match: 4. The CDR3 is CASRERGPSYEQYF. DNA of the CDR3: TGTGCCAGTAGGGAGCGGGGGCCCTCCTACGAGCAGTACTTC.

The chain joins TRBV7-8 to TRBJ1-2, with 12 bases lining up with TRBD1. The CDR3 totals 16 residues. Looked up from germline, CDR1 is SGHVS and CDR2 is FQNEAQ. V was clipped by 5 bases and J by 4 bases; unmatched bases: 8. CDR3 coding DNA: TGTGCCAGCAGCCATGGGACAGGGGGCGTCAGCTATGGCTACACCTTC. This codes for CASSHGTGGVSYGYTF.

This clone was picked up a small number of times. The chain employs TRBV5-1 and TRBJ1-3; D gene ambiguous. Trimming cost V 4 bases and J 2 bases, with 7 bases left between them. The CDR3 runs to 13 residues. Per germline, CDR1 SGHRS and CDR2 YFSETQ. The CDR3 region is CASSNSPGNTIYF. The CDR3 nucleotides are TGCGCCAGCAGCAACTCCCCTGGAAACACCATATATTTT.

This clone was picked up a small number of times. The chain is built from TRBV19 and TRBJ1-6; no definite D call. V lost 0 bases and J 8 bases, leaving 11 bases between the germline ends. This CDR3 is built from 15 residues. Per the germline V gene, CDR1 is LNHDA and CDR2 is SQIVND (reference sequence). The CDR3 DNA is TGTGCCAGTAGTATAGACCGGAGGACGGATTCACCCCTCCACTTT. Translation: CASSIDRRTDSPLHF.

The V call is TRBV2, the J call TRBJ1-2; the match to TRBD1 covers 7 bases. Germline CDR1 is SNHLY and CDR2 is FYNNEI. The junction had 16 bases not matched to a gene; V was cut back by 5 bases and J by 7 bases. CDR3 size: 16 residues. This CDR3 is CASSSITGAPIIGYTF. For the CDR3, the DNA is TGTGCCAGCAGTTCAATCACAGGGGCGCCCATTATTGGCTACACCTTC.

The V and J genes are TRBV4-3 and TRBJ1-6; D might be TRBD1 (5 bases). The germline CDR1 and CDR2 sequences are LGHNA and YSLEER. This CDR3 has 19 residues. V lost 0 bases and J lost 0, with 15 bases in between. The CDR3 loop reads CASSQDLSGGSSYNSPLHF. The CDR3 nucleotides are TGCGCCAGCAGCCAAGATTTATCGGGGGGGAGCTCCTATAATTCACCCCTCCACTTT.